Following are 21 T cell receptor beta chains from one sample sequenced in a study of CD8 T cells in Susac syndrome. Random hexamers were used to reverse transcribe roughly 0.45 to 1 ug of RNA. TCRdb re-derived calls from the immunoSEQ multiplex PCR reads in MiXCR, one entry per CDR3 protein. Of 77,000 or so distinct CDR3 sequences listed, 85% to 95% are singletons. Sequenced material: CD4+ T cells from PBMCs. These receptors were obtained from a human donor with Susac syndrome.

This clonotype was seen a single time. The chain links TRBV4-2 to TRBJ2-7; D remains unclear. Germline V gene sequence: CDR1 LGHNA, CDR2 YNFKEQ. The CDR3 totals 15 residues. V was shortened by 0 bases and J by 7 bases, with 16 bases between the two germline ends. Here the CDR3 reads CASSQDPRHGIEQYF. For the CDR3, the DNA is TGTGCCAGCAGCCAAGATCCCCGTCATGGAATAGAGCAGTACTTC.

The J gene is TRBJ2-1, the V gene TRBV20-1; 8 bases match TRBD2. This CDR3 contains 14 residues. V trimming: 4 bases; J trimming: 6 bases; junction bases outside the gene matches: 8. Germline CDR1 DFQATT, CDR2 SNEGSKA (reference sequence). The CDR3 protein is CSAISGRIGNEQFF. For the CDR3, the DNA is TGCAGTGCTATAAGCGGGAGAATCGGCAATGAGCAGTTCTTC.

The chain combines TRBV28 with TRBJ1-1; no definite D call. CDR1 MDHEN and CDR2 SYDVKM come from the germline V gene. The CDR3 sequence is 14 residues long. V dropped 1 base and J dropped 9 bases, with 15 bases sitting between them. As DNA, the CDR3 is TGTGCCAGCAGTTTATATACAGTAGTGCCGAAAGCTTTCTTT. The encoded protein is CASSLYTVVPKAFF.

The chain joins TRBV5-1 to TRBJ2-2, with 10 bases aligning to TRBD2. The CDR3 length is 15 residues. The germline V gene encodes CDR1 SGHRS and CDR2 YFSETQ. Unmatched junction bases numbered 2, after V lost 3 bases and J lost 3 bases. CDR3 coding DNA: TGCGCCAGCAGCTCCCTAGCGGGAGACACCGGGGAGCTGTTTTTT. As protein: CASSSLAGDTGELFF.

The V call is TRBV12-3 or TRBV12-4, the J call TRBJ2-5; D is undetermined. V was trimmed by 7 bases and J by 2 bases, leaving 14 bases between them. This CDR3 has 14 residues. The CDR3 nucleotides are TGTGCCAGCAACCCGGAAGGGCGACAAGAGACCCAGTACTTC. It is translated as CASNPEGRQETQYF.

The gene calls are TRBV12-3 or TRBV12-4 and TRBJ2-7, with TRBD1 matching 7 bases. The junction had 8 bases not matched to a gene; V was cut back by 6 bases and J by 3 bases. The CDR3 contains 14 residues. CDR3 residues: CASSLGQLLYEQYF. The CDR3 region has the DNA TGTGCCAGCAGCCTGGGACAGCTACTCTACGAGCAGTACTTC.

About this clonotype itself: The DNA is omitted, as the CDR3 cannot be located on it reliably, and the CDR3 follows TCRdb's listing. The chain employs TRBV7-9 and TRBJ1-1. The CDR3 spans 15 residues, counting both ends. Germline V gene sequence: CDR1 SEHNR, CDR2 FQNEAQ (reference sequence). The CDR3 is CASSLVLRANTEAFF.

The genes are TRBV20-1 and TRBJ2-2, with D possibly being TRBD2 (6 bases). The V gene lost 5 bases and the J gene lost 3 bases, with 16 bases spanning the gap. Germline-derived CDR1 and CDR2 are DFQATT and SNEGSKA (reference sequence). CDR3 length: 15 residues. The CDR3 loop is CSASSRERDTGELFF. The CDR3 DNA follows: TGCAGTGCTTCATCCCGTGAGCGGGACACCGGGGAGCTGTTTTTT.

The chain uses TRBV7-9 and TRBJ1-4, with 11 nucleotides matching TRBD1. The J segment lost 7 bases and the V segment lost 5 bases, leaving 6 bases of the junction unmatched. The CDR3 contains 15 residues. The germline V gene encodes CDR1 SEHNR and CDR2 FQNEAQ (reference sequence). The DNA of the CDR3 is TGTGCCAGCAGCCGTGGACAGGGGGCGCGTGAAAAACTGTTTTTT. It specifies CASSRGQGAREKLFF.

The J gene is TRBJ2-1, the V gene TRBV30, with 8 bases lining up with TRBD2. Unmatched junction bases numbered 12, after V lost 1 base and J lost 7 bases. The length of the CDR3 is 16 residues. Germline CDR1 is GTSNPN and CDR2 is SVGIG (reference sequence). This chain's CDR3 is CAWSAPREGPRNEQFF. The CDR3 nucleotides read TGTGCCTGGAGTGCCCCTCGGGAGGGCCCTCGAAATGAGCAGTTCTTC.

The chain recombines TRBV3-1 with TRBJ2-1, with 10 bases lining up with TRBD1. Germline lookup yields CDR1 LGHDT and CDR2 YNNKEL (reference sequence). The CDR3 runs to 16 residues. Trimming removed 6 bases from V and 6 bases from J; junction bases left unmatched: 11. CDR3 amino acids: CASSHGTGALGNEQFF. Here the CDR3 DNA reads TGTGCCAGCAGTCATGGGACAGGGGCTTTGGGCAATGAGCAGTTCTTC.

The chain combines TRBV12-3 or TRBV12-4 with TRBJ1-2; TRBD1 aligns across 7 bases. Losses at the gene ends were 3 bases for V and 8 bases for J; bases not matched to a gene: 15. This CDR3 is 16 amino acids long. In DNA, the CDR3 is TGTGCCAGCAGTTTGAACCCCGGGACAGTGGTGACAGGCTACACCTTC. Residues: CASSLNPGTVVTGYTF.

The V call is TRBV27, the J call TRBJ2-1; 9 nucleotides agree with TRBD2. CDR3 length: 17 residues. With 4 bases clipped from V and 9 bases from J, the junction kept 16 bases outside the gene matches. CDR1 is MNHEY and CDR2 is SMNVEV in the germline V gene (reference sequence). CDR3 loop: CASSSLGLAGALGEQFF. DNA for the CDR3: TGTGCCAGCAGTTCCCTCGGGTTAGCGGGAGCCCTGGGTGAGCAGTTCTTC.

V is TRBV28 and J is TRBJ1-2, with unresolved D. With 6 bases removed from V and 5 bases from J, the gap between germline ends came to 10 bases. The CDR3 is made up of 12 amino acids. Looked up from germline, CDR1 is MDHEN and CDR2 is SYDVKM. The CDR3 region has the DNA TGTGCCAGCAGACCGACGGTATATGGCTACACCTTC. Protein product: CASRPTVYGYTF.

The chain carries TRBV30 and TRBJ2-3; TRBD2 matches at 14 bases. V lost 4 bases to trimming and J lost 8 bases; unmatched junction nucleotides: 5. Per germline, CDR1 GTSNPN and CDR2 SVGIG (reference sequence). The CDR3 length is 14 residues. In DNA form, the CDR3 reads TGTGCCTGGACTACGACTAGCGGGAGGGGTACGCAGTATTTT. Its protein product is CAWTTTSGRGTQYF. The full variable domain, rest sourced from reference TRBV30 and TRBJ2-3, is SQTIHQWPATLVQPVGSPLSLECTVEGTSNPNLYWYRQAAGRGLQLLFYSVGIGQISSEVPQNLSASRPQDRQFILSSKKLLLSDSGFYLCAWTTTSGRGTQYFGPGTRLTVL.

V is TRBV15 and J is TRBJ1-2; a weak D match, TRBD1 (5 bases). The CDR3 is 15 amino acids. V lost 6 bases and J lost 4, with 18 bases in between. Germline V gene lookup returns CDR1 LNHNV and CDR2 YYDKDF (reference sequence). CDR3 DNA sequence: TGTGCCACCAGTGAGGGTGGGGTTGGGGGCTATGGCTACACCTTC. Protein sequence: CATSEGGVGGYGYTF.

The chain combines TRBV4-2 with TRBJ1-1; D is uncertain. This CDR3 comprises 15 residues. V lost 4 bases to trimming and J lost 1 base, with 13 bases between them. Germline loops: CDR1 LGHNA, CDR2 YNFKEQ. The DNA of the CDR3 is TGTGCCAGCAGCCGCACCAGGACGGGGAACACTGAAGCTTTCTTT. Translation gives CASSRTRTGNTEAFF.

The rearrangement joins TRBV6-2 or TRBV6-3 to TRBJ1-2; 9 bases fit TRBD1. Germline V gene lookup returns CDR1 MNHEY and CDR2 SVGEGT. The V segment lost 7 bases and the J segment 6 bases; nucleotides outside the gene matches: 12. The CDR3 has 15 amino acids. Here the CDR3 DNA reads TGTGCCAGCATGGCCCCCGGACAGGGGCGAAATGGCTACACCTTC. This encodes CASMAPGQGRNGYTF.

The V call is TRBV3-1, the J call TRBJ2-1; 12 nucleotides line up with TRBD2. Germline-derived CDR1 and CDR2 are LGHDT and YNNKEL (reference sequence). V lost 3 bases, J lost 8 bases, and 11 bases stayed unmatched. This CDR3 spans 17 amino acids. CDR3 bases: TGTGCCAGCAGCCATCATGCCCCGGGACTAGCGGGCGATGAGCAGTTCTTC. It is translated as CASSHHAPGLAGDEQFF.

The chain carries TRBV21-1 and TRBJ2-1. TRBV21-1 is shown as a pseudogene. The CDR3 length is 17 residues. Here the CDR3 reads CASTINFTEGSYNEQFF. Here the CDR3 DNA reads TGTGCCAGCACCATAAACTTCACGGAGGGCTCCTACAATGAGCAGTTCTTC.

The chain combines TRBV20-1 with TRBJ1-6; D gene ambiguous. Trimming shortened V by 0 bases and J by 6 bases, and 9 bases separated the two germline ends. Germline CDR1 and CDR2: DFQATT and SNEGSKA (reference sequence). The CDR3 contains 14 residues. For the CDR3, the DNA is TGCAGTGCTAGAGATGCGAGGAGTAATTCACCCCTCCACTTT. Translating it yields CSARDARSNSPLHF.